A selection of T cell receptor beta chains follows, all from one sample in a study of T cell responses to AZD1222 COVID-19 vaccine. The assay was immunoSEQ multiplex PCR, and TCRdb's table has in-frame clones only and misses some. The top ten hold approximately 9.6% of the sample, which has about 120,000 clones, about 90% seen once. The sequencing used peripheral blood, collected on day 0 of AZD1222 vaccination. The receptor set was obtained from an adult in good health. The CDR3 runs from the conserved cysteine through the conserved F or W. D genes are given only for firm matches. Clone size appears in some rows only: once, few, many, or a class for an expanded clone.

d_gene	v_gene	j_gene	abundance	CDR3aa	CDR3nt
-	TRBV19	TRBJ1-2	once	CASSMKGDYGYTF	TGTGCCAGTAGTATGAAAGGGGACTATGGCTACACCTTC
TRBD2	TRBV5-1	TRBJ2-5	-	CASSLGAGGRETQYF	TGCGCCAGCAGCTTGGGGGCGGGGGGTCGGGAGACCCAGTACTTC
-	TRBV2	TRBJ2-7	-	CASSSQGGNYEQYF	TGTGCCAGCAGTAGCCAGGGGGGGAACTACGAGCAGTACTTC
TRBD1	TRBV10-3	TRBJ1-1	-	CAIRPGQGFTEAFF	TGTGCCATCAGACCGGGACAGGGTTTCACTGAAGCTTTCTTT
TRBD2	TRBV5-1	TRBJ2-2	-	CASSSTGTSGGLNTGELFF	TGCGCCAGCAGCTCCACCGGGACTAGCGGGGGCCTGAACACCGGGGAGCTGTTTTTT
-	TRBV5-5	TRBJ2-1	-	CASSLVLVSYNEQFF	TGTGCCAGCAGCTTGGTTCTAGTCTCCTACAATGAGCAGTTCTTC
-	TRBV12-3/TRBV12-4	TRBJ1-2	few	CASTPQRGGGYTF	TGTGCCAGCACCCCGCAAAGAGGCGGGGGCTACACCTTC
-	TRBV18	TRBJ1-1	-	CASSPGGPTLGAFF	TGTGCCAGCTCACCAGGGGGACCTACACTCGGAGCTTTCTTT
-	TRBV20-1	TRBJ1-1	-	CSASAERAFF	TGCAGTGCTAGCGCGGAGAGAGCTTTCTTT
-	TRBV19	TRBJ1-2	-	CASSIVWSGRLNGYTF	TGTGCCAGTAGTATAGTCTGGTCCGGACGCTTGAATGGCTACACCTTC
-	TRBV28	TRBJ1-1	-	CASSSVTEAFF	TGTGCCAGCAGTTCGGTCACTGAAGCTTTCTTT
-	TRBV3-1/TRBV3-2	TRBJ1-1	few	CASSQDLRKENTEAFF	TGTGCCAGCAGCCAAGACTTGAGGAAGGAAAACACTGAAGCTTTCTTT
-	TRBV7-8	TRBJ2-5	-	CASNLDGALQETQYF	TGTGCCAGCAACTTGGACGGGGCGCTACAAGAGACCCAGTACTTC
TRBD2	TRBV27	TRBJ2-3	once	CASSSQLAGEPTQYF	TGTGCCAGCAGTTCCCAACTAGCGGGAGAGCCCACGCAGTATTTT
-	TRBV7-9	TRBJ1-2	-	CASSWEVGDGYTF	TGTGCCAGCAGCTGGGAGGTCGGGGACGGCTACACCTTC
-	TRBV3-1/TRBV3-2	TRBJ2-7	-	CASRGVEQYF	TGTGCCAGCAGGGGGGTGGAGCAGTACTTC
-	TRBV4-1	TRBJ1-1	-	CASSQVGEAVGAFF	TGCGCCAGCAGCCAAGTGGGGGAGGCAGTCGGAGCTTTCTTT
TRBD1	TRBV29-1	TRBJ2-2	few	CSGVTGIRGELFF	TGCAGCGGTGTGACAGGGATTAGGGGGGAGCTGTTTTTT
-	TRBV19	TRBJ1-1	-	CASSWQAWGDTEAFF	TGTGCCAGTAGTTGGCAGGCCTGGGGGGACACTGAAGCTTTCTTT